What follows is one T cell receptor beta chain and its context. CDR1 and CDR2 (germline): LGHNA, YSLEER. CDR3 length equals 17 residues. After removal of 0 bases from V and 3 bases from J, the junction contained 10 bases not matched to a gene. Each CDR3 protein is one row after TCRdb ran MiXCR on the RT-PCR reads. The sample carries hundreds of thousands of distinct CDR3 sequences, about 14% recorded once. This sequence joins TRBV4-3 and TRBJ1-1, with TRBD1 matching 7 bases. The source is a female donor in good health, serving as a healthy control. Sequencing was performed on memory CD4+ T cells from blood. The DNA for the CDR3 is TGCGCCAGCAGCCAAGACCTCCTGAGAACAGGGGACACTGAAGCTTTCTTT. Its translation: CASSQDLLRTGDTEAFF.